This TCR beta chain was found in a study of cytomegalovirus exposure and HLA in healthy donors. It was with 60 Vbeta and 13 Jbeta primers that the PCR ran. Produced via immunoSEQ multiplex PCR; TCRdb's table is partial and in-frame only. The sample holds about 120,000 clones; roughly 65% are singletons and the top ten take more than 8.5%. The CDR3 length is 15 residues. The V gene's germline CDR1 is MNHNS and CDR2 SASEGT. Trimming cost V 6 bases and J 8 bases; bases outside gene matches: 9. The sequencing input was PBMCs. The chain links TRBV6-1 to TRBJ1-4, with 10 bases identical to TRBD1. The TCR comes from a middle-aged man in good health and CMV-seropositive. CDR3 bases: TGTGCCAGCAGCCGAGGACAGGGGGGAGGAGAAAAACTGTTTTTT. Encoded protein: CASSRGQGGGEKLFF.